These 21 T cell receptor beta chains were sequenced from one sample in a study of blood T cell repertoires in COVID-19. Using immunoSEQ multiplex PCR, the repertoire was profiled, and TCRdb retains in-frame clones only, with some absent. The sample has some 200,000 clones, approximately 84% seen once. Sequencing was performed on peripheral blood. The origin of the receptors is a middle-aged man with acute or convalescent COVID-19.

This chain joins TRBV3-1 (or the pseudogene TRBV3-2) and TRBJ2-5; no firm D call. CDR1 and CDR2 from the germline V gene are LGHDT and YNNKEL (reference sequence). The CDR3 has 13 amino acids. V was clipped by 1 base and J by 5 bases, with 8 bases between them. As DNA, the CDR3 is TGTGCCAGCAGCCAAGGTCACTTCGAGACCCAGTACTTC. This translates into CASSQGHFETQYF.

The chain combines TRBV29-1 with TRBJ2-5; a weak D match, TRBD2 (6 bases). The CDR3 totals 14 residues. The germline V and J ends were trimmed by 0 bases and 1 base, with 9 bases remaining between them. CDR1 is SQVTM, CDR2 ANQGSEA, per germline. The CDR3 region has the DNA TGCAGCGTTGAAGACGGGACTCTCCAAGAGACCCAGTACTTC. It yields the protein CSVEDGTLQETQYF.

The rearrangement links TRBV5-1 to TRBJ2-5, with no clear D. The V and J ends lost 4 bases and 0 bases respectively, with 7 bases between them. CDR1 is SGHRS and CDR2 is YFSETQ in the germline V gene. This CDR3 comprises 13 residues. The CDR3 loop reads CASSANDQETQYF. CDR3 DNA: TGCGCCAGCAGCGCTAACGACCAAGAGACCCAGTACTTC.

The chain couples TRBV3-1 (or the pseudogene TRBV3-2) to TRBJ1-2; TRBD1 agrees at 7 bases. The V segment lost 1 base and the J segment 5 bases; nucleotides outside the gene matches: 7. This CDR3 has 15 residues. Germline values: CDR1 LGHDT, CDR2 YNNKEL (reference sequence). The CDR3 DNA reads TGTGCCAGCAGCCAAGGGACAGGAGAATGGTATGGCTACACCTTC. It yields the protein CASSQGTGEWYGYTF.

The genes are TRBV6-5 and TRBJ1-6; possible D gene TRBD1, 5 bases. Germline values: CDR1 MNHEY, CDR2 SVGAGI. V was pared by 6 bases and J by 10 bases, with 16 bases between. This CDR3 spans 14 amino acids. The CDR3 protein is CASSVNGGDSPLHF. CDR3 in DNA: TGTGCCAGCAGCGTAAATGGAGGGGACTCACCCCTCCACTTT.

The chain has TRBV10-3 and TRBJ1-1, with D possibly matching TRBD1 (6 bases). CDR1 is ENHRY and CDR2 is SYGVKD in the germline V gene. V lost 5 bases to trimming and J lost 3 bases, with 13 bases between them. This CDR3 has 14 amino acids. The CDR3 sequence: CAISPRGGDTEAFF. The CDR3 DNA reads TGTGCCATCAGTCCGCGAGGGGGGGACACTGAAGCTTTCTTT.

In DNA form, the CDR3 reads TGCAGCGTTGATCTGGGGCCCTACTCTGGAAACACCATATATTTT. Translating it yields CSVDLGPYSGNTIYF. This chain connects TRBV29-1 to TRBJ1-3, with D tentatively TRBD1 (5 bases). Per the germline V gene, CDR1 is SQVTM and CDR2 is ANQGSEA. V was clipped by 3 bases and J by 0 bases, with 12 bases between them. The CDR3 runs 15 residues. Complete variable domain (other parts from reference TRBV29-1 and TRBJ1-3): SAVISQKPSRDICQRGTSLTIQCQVDSQVTMMFWYRQQPGQSLTLIATANQGSEATYESGFVIDKFPISRPNLTFSTLTVSNMSPEDSSIYLCSVDLGPYSGNTIYFGEGSWLTVV.

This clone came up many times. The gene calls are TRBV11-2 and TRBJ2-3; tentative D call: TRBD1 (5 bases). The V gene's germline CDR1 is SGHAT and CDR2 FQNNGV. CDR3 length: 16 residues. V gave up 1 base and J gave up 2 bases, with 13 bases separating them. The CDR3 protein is CASSLGGAAHTDTQYF. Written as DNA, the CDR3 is TGTGCCAGCAGCTTAGGGGGCGCGGCCCACACAGATACGCAGTATTTT.

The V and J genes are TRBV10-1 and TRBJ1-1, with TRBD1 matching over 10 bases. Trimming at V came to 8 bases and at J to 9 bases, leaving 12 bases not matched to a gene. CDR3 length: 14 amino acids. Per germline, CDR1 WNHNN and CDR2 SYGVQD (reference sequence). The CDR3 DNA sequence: TGCGCCAGCTCCTCCGGGACAGGGGCCAAAAAAGCTTTCTTT. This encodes CASSSGTGAKKAFF.

In nucleotides, the CDR3 is TGTGCCAGCAGTGAATTGGGACAGGGGGCGAACACTGAAGCTTTCTTT. Residues: CASSELGQGANTEAFF. The V call is TRBV25-1, the J call TRBJ1-1; 12 nucleotides agree with TRBD1. With 1 base clipped from V and 1 base from J, the junction kept 1 base outside the gene matches. CDR1 is MGHDK, CDR2 SYGVNS, per germline. The CDR3 sequence is 16 residues long. Full variable domain (outside the CDR3, taken from reference TRBV25-1 and TRBJ1-1): EADIYQTPRYLVIGTGKKITLECSQTMGHDKMYWYQQDPGMELHLIHYSYGVNSTEKGDLSSESTVSRIRTEHFPLTLESARPSHTSQYLCASSELGQGANTEAFFGQGTRLTVV.

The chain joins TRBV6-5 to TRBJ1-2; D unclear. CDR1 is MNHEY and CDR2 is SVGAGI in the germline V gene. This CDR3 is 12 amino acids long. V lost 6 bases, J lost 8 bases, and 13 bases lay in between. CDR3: CASSSGSRGYTF. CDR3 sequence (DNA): TGTGCCAGCAGCTCGGGATCCAGGGGCTACACCTTC.

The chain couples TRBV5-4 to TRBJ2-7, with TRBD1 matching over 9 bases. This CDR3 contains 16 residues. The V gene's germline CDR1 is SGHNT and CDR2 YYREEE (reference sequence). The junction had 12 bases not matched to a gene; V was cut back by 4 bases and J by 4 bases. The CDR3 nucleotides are TGTGCCAGCAGCAAAGGACAGGGGAATTTTTATTACGAGCAGTACTTC. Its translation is CASSKGQGNFYYEQYF.

This CDR3 is CASSLNQGWETQYF. The CDR3 region has the DNA TGTGCCAGCAGCTTAAATCAGGGTTGGGAGACCCAGTACTTC. The chain carries TRBV7-2 and TRBJ2-5; tentative D call: TRBD1 (5 bases). V lost 2 bases, J lost 5 bases, and 12 bases lay in between. The CDR3 covers 14 residues. Germline V gene data show CDR1 as SGHTA and CDR2 as FQGNSA. Drawing the rest from reference TRBV7-2 and TRBJ2-5, the complete variable domain is GAGVSQSPSNKVTEKGKDVELRCDPISGHTALYWYRQSLGQGLEFLIYFQGNSAPDKSGLPSDRFSAERTGGSVSTLTIQRTQQEDSAVYLCASSLNQGWETQYFGPGTRLLVL.

The CDR3 region has the DNA TGTGCCAGCAGTTTACTGAGACAGGGGAGGGGGAACACTGAAGCTTTCTTT. Protein product: CASSLLRQGRGNTEAFF. The V and J genes are TRBV27 and TRBJ1-1; 8 bases match TRBD1. V shed 2 bases and J 1 base; nucleotides not matched to a gene: 9. Germline V CDR1 and CDR2: MNHEY, SMNVEV (reference sequence). The CDR3 is 17 residues long.

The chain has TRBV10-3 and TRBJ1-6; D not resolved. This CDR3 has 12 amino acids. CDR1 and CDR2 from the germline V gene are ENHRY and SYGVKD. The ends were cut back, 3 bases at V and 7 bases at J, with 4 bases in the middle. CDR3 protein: CAISDRNSPLHF. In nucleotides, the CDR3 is TGTGCCATCAGTGACAGAAATTCACCCCTCCACTTT.

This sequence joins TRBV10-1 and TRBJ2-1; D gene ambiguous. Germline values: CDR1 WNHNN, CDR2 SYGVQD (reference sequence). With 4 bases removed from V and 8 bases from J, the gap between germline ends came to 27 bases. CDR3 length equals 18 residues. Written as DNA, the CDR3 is TGCGCCAGCAGTGGACCCCCCGGAGTTCCGGCAGCCTTCGATGAGCAGTTCTTC. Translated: CASSGPPGVPAAFDEQFF.

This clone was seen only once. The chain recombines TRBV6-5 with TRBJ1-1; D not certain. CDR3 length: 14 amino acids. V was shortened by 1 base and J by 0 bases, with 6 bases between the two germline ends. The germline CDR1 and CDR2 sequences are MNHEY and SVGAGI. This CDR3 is CASSYLAVNTEAFF. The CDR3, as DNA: TGTGCCAGCAGTTACTTGGCAGTGAACACTGAAGCTTTCTTT.

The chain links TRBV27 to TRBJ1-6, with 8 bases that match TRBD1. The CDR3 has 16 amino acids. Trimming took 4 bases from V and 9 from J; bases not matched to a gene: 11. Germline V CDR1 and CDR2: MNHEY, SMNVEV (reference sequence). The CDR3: CASSSTWDRQGSPLHF. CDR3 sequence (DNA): TGTGCCAGCAGTTCCACTTGGGACAGGCAGGGTTCACCCCTCCACTTT.

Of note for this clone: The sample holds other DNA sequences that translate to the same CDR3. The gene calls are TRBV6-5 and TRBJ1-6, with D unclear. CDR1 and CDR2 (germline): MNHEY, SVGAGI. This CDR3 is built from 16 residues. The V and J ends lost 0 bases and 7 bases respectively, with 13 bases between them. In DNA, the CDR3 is TGTGCCAGCAGTTACTCGTCCAACAGAGGGAATTCACCCCTCCACTTT. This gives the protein CASSYSSNRGNSPLHF.

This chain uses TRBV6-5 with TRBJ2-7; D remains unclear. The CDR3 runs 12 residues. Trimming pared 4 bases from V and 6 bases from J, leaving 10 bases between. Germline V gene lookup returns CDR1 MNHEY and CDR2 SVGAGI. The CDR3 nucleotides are TGTGCCAGCAGTTGGTCAGGTGGCGAGCAGTACTTC. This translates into CASSWSGGEQYF.

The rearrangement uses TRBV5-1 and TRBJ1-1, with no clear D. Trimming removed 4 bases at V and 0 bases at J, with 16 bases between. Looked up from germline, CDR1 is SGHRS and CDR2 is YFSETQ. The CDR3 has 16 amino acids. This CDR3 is CASSPKSEGVNTEAFF. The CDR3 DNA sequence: TGCGCCAGCAGCCCGAAGTCGGAGGGCGTGAACACTGAAGCTTTCTTT.